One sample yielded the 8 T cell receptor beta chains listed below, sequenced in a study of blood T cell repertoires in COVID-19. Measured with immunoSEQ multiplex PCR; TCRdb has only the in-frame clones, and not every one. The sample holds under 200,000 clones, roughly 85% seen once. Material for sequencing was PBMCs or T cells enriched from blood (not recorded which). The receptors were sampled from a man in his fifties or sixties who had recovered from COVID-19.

The CDR3 nucleotides read TGTGCCACCAGTGCGCCGCTAGCGGGGGGCACAGATACGCAGTATTTT. Translated, it gives CATSAPLAGGTDTQYF. The chain joins TRBV24-1 to TRBJ2-3; 10 nucleotides align to TRBD2. Germline V gives CDR1 KGHDR, CDR2 SFDVKD. The CDR3 spans 16 residues. V gave up 5 bases and J gave up 1 base; unmatched junction bases: 5.

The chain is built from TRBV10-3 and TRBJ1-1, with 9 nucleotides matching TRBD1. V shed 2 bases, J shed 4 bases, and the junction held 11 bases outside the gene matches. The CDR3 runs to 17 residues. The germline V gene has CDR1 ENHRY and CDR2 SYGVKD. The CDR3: CAISEEGTGRRGTEAFF. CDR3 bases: TGTGCCATCAGTGAGGAGGGGACAGGGAGAAGGGGCACTGAAGCTTTCTTT.

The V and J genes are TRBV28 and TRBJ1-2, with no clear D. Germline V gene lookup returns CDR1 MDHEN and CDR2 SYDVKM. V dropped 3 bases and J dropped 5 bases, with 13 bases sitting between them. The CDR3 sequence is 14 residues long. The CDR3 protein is CASSFGAYVYGYTF. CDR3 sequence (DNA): TGTGCCAGCAGTTTTGGAGCGTACGTTTATGGCTACACCTTC.

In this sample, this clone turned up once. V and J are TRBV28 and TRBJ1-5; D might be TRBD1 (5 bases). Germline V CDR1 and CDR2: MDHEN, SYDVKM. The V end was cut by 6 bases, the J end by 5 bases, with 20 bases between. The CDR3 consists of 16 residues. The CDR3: CASSPLPGPGDQPQHF. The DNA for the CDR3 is TGTGCCAGCAGCCCGCTCCCGGGCCCGGGGGATCAGCCCCAGCATTTT.

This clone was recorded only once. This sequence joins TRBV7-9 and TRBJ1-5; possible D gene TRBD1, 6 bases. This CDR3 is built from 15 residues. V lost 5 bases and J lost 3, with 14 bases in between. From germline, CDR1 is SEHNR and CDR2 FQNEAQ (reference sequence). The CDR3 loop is CASSRWTADNQPQHF. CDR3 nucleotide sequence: TGTGCCAGCAGCCGATGGACAGCTGACAATCAGCCCCAGCATTTT.

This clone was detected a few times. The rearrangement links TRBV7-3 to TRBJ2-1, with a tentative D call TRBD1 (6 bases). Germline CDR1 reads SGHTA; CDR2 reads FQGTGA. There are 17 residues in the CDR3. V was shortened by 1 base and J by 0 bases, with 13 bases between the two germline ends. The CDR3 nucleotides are TGTGCCAGCAGCTTAAGAGACCAGGGGAGCTCCTACAATGAGCAGTTCTTC. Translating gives CASSLRDQGSSYNEQFF. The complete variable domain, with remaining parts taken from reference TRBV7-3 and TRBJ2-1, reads GAGVSQTPSNKVTEKGKYVELRCDPISGHTALYWYRQSLGQGPEFLIYFQGTGAADDSGLPNDRFFAVRPEGSVSTLKIQRTERGDSAVYLCASSLRDQGSSYNEQFFGPGTRLTVL.

The CDR3 sequence: CASGFFGTQDTEAFF. CDR3 in DNA: TGTGCTAGTGGTTTTTTCGGGACTCAGGACACTGAAGCTTTCTTT. The chain joins TRBV12-5 to TRBJ1-1; a weak D match, TRBD1 (5 bases). V was cut by 3 bases and J by 3 bases, with 14 bases left in between. CDR1 and CDR2 from the germline V gene are LGHNT and FRNRAP. The CDR3 is 15 amino acids. The entire variable domain, with the rest obtained from reference TRBV12-5 and TRBJ1-1, is as follows: DARVTQTPRHKVTEMGQEVTMRCQPILGHNTVFWYRQTMMQGLELLAYFRNRAPLDDSGMPKDRFSAEMPDATLATLKIQPSEPRDSAVYFCASGFFGTQDTEAFFGQGTRLTVV.

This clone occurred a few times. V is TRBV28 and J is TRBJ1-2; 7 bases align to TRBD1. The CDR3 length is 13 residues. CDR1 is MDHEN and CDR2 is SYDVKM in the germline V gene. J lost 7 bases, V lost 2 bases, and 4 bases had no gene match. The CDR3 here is CASSLEGASGYTF. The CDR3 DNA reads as TGTGCCAGCAGTTTAGAGGGGGCATCTGGCTACACCTTC.